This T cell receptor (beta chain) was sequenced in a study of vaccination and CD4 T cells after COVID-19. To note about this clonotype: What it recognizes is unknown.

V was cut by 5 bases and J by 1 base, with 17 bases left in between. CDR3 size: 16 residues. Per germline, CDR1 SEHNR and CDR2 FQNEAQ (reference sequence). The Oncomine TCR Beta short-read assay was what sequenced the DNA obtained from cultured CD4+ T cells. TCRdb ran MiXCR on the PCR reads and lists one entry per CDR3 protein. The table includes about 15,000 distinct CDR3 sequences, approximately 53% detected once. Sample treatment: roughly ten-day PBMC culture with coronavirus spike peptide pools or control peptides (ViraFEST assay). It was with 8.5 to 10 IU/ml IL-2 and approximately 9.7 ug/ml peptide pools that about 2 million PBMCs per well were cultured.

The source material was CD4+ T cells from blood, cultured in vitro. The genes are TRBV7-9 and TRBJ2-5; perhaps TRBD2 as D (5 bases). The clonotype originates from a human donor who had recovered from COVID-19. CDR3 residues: CASSEGGYRAQETQYF. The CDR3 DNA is TGTGCCAGCAGCGAAGGCGGGTATCGAGCCCAAGAGACCCAGTACTTC.